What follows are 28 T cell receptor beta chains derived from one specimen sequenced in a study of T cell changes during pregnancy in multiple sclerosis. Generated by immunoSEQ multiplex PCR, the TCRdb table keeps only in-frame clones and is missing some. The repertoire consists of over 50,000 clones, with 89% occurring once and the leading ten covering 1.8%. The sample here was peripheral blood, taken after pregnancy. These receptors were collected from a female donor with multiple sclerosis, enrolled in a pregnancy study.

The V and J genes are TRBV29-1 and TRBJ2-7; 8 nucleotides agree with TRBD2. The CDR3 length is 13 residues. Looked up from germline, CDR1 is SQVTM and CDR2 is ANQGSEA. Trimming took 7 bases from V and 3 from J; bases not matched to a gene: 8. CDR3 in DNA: TGCAGCGCCCGGGGGGGACCATACTACGAGCAGTACTTC. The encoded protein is CSARGGPYYEQYF.

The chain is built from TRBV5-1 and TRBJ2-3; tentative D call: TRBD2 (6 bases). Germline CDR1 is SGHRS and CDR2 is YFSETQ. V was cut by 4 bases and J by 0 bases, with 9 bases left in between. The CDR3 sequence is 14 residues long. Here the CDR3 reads CASSRSGSTDTQYF. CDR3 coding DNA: TGCGCCAGCAGCCGAAGCGGGAGCACAGATACGCAGTATTTT. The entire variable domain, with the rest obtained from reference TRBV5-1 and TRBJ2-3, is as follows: KAGVTQTPRYLIKTRGQQVTLSCSPISGHRSVSWYQQTPGQGLQFLFEYFSETQRNKGNFPGRFSGRQFSNSRSEMNVSTLELGDSALYLCASSRSGSTDTQYFGPGTRLTVL.

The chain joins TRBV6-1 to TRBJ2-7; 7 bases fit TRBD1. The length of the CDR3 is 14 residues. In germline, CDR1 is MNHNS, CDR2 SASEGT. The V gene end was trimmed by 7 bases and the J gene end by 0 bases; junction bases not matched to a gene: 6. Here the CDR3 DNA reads TGTGCCAGCACCAGGGACAGTAGCTCCTACGAGCAGTACTTC. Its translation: CASTRDSSSYEQYF.

CDR3 DNA sequence: TGTGCCAGCAGCAAGGAGGAGAACACTGAAGCTTTCTTT. Protein product: CASSKEENTEAFF. The V and J genes are TRBV6-4 and TRBJ1-1; D gene unclear. Germline V gene data show CDR1 as MRHNA and CDR2 as SNTAGT. Trimming cost V 6 bases and J 1 base, with 9 bases left between them. This CDR3 has 13 residues.

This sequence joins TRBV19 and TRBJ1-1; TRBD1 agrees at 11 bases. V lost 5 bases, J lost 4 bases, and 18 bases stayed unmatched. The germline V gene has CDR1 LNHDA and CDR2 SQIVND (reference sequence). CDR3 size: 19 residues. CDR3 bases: TGTGCCAGTAGTCCCAACTACCGGGACAGGGGGATATCGACCACTGAAGCTTTCTTT. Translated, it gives CASSPNYRDRGISTTEAFF.

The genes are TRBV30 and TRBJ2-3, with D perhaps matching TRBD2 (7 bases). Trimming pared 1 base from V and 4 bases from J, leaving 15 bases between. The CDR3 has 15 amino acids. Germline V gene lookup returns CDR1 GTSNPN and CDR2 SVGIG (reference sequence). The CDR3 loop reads CAWSEGGGRADTQYF. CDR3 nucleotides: TGTGCCTGGAGTGAAGGCGGGGGCCGGGCAGATACGCAGTATTTT.

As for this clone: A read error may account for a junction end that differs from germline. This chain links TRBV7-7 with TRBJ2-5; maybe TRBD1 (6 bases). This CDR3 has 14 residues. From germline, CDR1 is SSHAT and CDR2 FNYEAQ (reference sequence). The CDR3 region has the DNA TGTGCTAGCAGCTTATCAGGGGTCCAAGAGACCCAGTACTTC. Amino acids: CASSLSGVQETQYF.

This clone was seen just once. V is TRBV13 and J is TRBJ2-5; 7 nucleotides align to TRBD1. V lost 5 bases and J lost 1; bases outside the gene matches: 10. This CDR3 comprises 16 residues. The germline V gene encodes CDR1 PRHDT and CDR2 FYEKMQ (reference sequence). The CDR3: CASSHTKQGSQETQYF. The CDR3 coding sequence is TGTGCCAGCAGCCATACGAAACAGGGGAGCCAAGAGACCCAGTACTTC.

This CDR3 reads CASSNRGREAFF. The CDR3 nucleotides are TGTGCCAGCAGTAACAGGGGGCGCGAAGCTTTCTTT. The chain combines TRBV6-6 with TRBJ1-1; the match to TRBD1 covers 9 bases. The CDR3 extends over 12 amino acids. CDR1 is MNHNY, CDR2 SVGAGI, per germline (reference sequence). V lost 5 bases and J lost 8; bases outside the gene matches: 3.

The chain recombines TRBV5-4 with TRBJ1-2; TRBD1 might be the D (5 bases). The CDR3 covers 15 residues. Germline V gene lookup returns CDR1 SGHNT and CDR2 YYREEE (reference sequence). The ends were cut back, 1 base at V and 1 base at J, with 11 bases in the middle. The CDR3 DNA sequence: TGTGCCAGCAGCTTGCCCAAGCAGGGTAACTATGGCTACACCTTC. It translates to CASSLPKQGNYGYTF.

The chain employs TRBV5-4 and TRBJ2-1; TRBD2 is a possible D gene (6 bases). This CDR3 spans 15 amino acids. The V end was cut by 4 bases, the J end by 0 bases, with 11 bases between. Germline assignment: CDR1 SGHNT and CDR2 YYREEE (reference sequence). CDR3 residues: CASSRRGDSYNEQFF. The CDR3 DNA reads TGTGCCAGCAGCCGGCGGGGCGACTCCTACAATGAGCAGTTCTTC.

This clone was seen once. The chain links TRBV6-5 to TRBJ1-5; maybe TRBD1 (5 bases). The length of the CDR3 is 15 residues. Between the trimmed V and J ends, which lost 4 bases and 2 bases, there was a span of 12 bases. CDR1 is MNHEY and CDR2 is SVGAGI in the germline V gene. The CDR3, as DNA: TGTGCCAGCAGTTCCCAGACAGAGGGCAATCAGCCCCAGCATTTT. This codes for CASSSQTEGNQPQHF.

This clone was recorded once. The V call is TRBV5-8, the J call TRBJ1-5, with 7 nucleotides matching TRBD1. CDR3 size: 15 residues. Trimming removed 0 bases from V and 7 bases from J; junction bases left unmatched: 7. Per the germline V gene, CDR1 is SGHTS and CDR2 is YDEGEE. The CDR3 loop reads CASSLGDRASQPQHF. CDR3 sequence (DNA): TGTGCCAGCAGCTTGGGCGACAGGGCCAGCCAGCCCCAGCATTTT.

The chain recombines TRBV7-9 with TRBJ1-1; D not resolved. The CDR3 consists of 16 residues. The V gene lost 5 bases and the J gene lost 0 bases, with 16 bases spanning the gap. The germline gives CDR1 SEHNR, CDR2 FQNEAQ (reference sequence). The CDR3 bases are TGTGCCAGCAGCCGACGGAGTACGAATTTGAACACTGAAGCTTTCTTT. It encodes CASSRRSTNLNTEAFF.

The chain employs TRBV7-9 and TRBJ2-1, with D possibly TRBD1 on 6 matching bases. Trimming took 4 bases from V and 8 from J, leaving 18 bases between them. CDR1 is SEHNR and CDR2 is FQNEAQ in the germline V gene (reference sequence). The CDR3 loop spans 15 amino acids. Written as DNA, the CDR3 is TGTGCCAGCAGCTCCCCCCACATCGCAGGGGATGAGCAGTTCTTC. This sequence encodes CASSSPHIAGDEQFF.

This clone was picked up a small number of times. The CDR3 sequence is CATRTGFSPLHF. In DNA form, the CDR3 reads TGTGCCACCCGGACAGGGTTTTCACCCCTCCACTTT. The V and J genes are TRBV28 and TRBJ1-6; 8 bases align to TRBD1. The CDR3 has 12 residues. V lost 10 bases and J lost 9; bases outside the gene matches: 5. Germline values: CDR1 MDHEN, CDR2 SYDVKM.

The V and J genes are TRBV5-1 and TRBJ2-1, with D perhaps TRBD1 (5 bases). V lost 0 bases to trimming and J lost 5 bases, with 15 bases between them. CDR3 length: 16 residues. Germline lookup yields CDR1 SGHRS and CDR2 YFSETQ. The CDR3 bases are TGCGCCAGCAGCTTGGCGACAGTTTTAGATGACAATGAGCAGTTCTTC. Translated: CASSLATVLDDNEQFF.

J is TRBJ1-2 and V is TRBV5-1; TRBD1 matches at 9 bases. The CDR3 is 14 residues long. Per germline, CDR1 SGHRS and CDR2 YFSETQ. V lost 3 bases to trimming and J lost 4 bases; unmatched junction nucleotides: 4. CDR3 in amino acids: CASSSQGASYGYTF. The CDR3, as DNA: TGCGCCAGCAGCTCACAGGGGGCTAGCTATGGCTACACCTTC.

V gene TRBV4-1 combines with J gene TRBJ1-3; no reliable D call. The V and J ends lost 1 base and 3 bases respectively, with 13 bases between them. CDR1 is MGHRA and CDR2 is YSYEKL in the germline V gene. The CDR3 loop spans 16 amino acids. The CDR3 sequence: CASSQGPEGGGNTIYF. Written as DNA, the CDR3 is TGCGCCAGCAGCCAAGGACCAGAGGGAGGTGGAAACACCATATATTTT.

CDR3: CASSLLDRGHDQPQHF. The CDR3 DNA reads TGTGCCAGCAGCTTGTTAGACAGGGGGCATGATCAGCCCCAGCATTTT. This sequence joins TRBV5-6 and TRBJ1-5, with 10 positions matching TRBD1. This CDR3 has 16 amino acids. Per the germline V gene, CDR1 is SGHDT and CDR2 is YYEEEE. J gave up 5 bases and V 1 base, and 6 bases lay outside the gene matches.

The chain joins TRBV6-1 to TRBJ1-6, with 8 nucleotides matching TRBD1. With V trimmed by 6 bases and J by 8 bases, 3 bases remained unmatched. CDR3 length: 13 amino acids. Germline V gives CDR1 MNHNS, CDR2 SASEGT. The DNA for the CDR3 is TGTGCCAGCAGGGGACAGGAGTATTCACCCCTCCACTTT. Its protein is CASRGQEYSPLHF.

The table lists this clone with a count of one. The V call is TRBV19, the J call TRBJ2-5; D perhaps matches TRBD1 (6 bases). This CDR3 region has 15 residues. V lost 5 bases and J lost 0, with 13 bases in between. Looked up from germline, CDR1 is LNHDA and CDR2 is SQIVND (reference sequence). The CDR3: CASSRDTSYQETQYF. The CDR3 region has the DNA TGTGCCAGTAGTCGGGACACTTCGTACCAAGAGACCCAGTACTTC.

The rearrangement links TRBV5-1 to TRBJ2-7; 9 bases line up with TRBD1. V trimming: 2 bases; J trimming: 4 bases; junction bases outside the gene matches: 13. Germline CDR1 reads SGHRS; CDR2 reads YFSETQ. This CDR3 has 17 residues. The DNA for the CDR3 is TGCGCCAGCAGCTTTAACAGGGGGCCCGGCTTCCCTTACGAGCAGTACTTC. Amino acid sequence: CASSFNRGPGFPYEQYF. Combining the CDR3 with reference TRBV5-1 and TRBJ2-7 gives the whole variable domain KAGVTQTPRYLIKTRGQQVTLSCSPISGHRSVSWYQQTPGQGLQFLFEYFSETQRNKGNFPGRFSGRQFSNSRSEMNVSTLELGDSALYLCASSFNRGPGFPYEQYFGPGTRLTVT.

CDR3: CASSLGPAGGLGTGELFF. The CDR3 nucleotides are TGTGCCAGCAGCTTAGGGCCAGCGGGGGGCCTTGGCACCGGGGAGCTGTTTTTT. The chain combines TRBV7-2 with TRBJ2-2, with 9 bases fitting TRBD2. The ends lost 1 base at V and 4 bases at J; junction bases unmatched: 10. This CDR3 region has 18 residues. Germline V gene data show CDR1 as SGHTA and CDR2 as FQGNSA.

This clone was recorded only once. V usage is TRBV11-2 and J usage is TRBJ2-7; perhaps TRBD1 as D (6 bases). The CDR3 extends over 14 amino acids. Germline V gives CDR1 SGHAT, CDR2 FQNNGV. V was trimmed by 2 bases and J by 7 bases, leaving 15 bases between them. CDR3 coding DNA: TGTGCCAGCAGCTTATTCGTACAGGGAGTGGAGCAGTACTTC. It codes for CASSLFVQGVEQYF.

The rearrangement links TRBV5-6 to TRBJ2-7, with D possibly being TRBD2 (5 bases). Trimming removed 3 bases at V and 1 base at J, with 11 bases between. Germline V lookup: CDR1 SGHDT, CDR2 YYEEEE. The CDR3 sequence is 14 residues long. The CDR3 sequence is CASSSYSGSYEQYF. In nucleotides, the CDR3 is TGTGCCAGCAGCTCATACAGCGGTTCCTACGAGCAGTACTTC.

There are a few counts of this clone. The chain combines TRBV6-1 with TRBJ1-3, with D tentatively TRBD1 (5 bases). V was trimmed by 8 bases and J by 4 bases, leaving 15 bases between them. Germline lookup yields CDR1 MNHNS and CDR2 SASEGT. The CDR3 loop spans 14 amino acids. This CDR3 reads CASVFSWGGNTIYF. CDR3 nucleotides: TGTGCCAGCGTTTTCAGCTGGGGCGGAAACACCATATATTTT.

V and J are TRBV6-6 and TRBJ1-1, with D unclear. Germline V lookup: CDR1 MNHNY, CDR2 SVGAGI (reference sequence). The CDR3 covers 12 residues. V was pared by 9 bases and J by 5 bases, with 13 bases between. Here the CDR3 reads CASAGGVTEAFF. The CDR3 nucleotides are TGTGCCAGTGCGGGTGGGGTGACTGAAGCTTTCTTT.